This TCR beta chain is drawn from a study of blood T cell repertoires in COVID-19. Study-wide context: The United States, Italy and Spain supplied acute and convalescent COVID-19 samples.

In germline, CDR1 is SEHNR, CDR2 FQNEAQ (reference sequence). The CDR3 totals 18 residues. Trimming took 1 base from V and 3 from J; bases not matched to a gene: 8. Participants, about 18 to 100 years old, spanned fewer than 30 US areas. In assigning cohorts, the study relied on participant-reported clinical history. As processed by the authors: Nucleated cell number was recorded as an estimate derived from reference gene primer amplification. Here immunoSEQ multiplex PCR was the method, and the copy in TCRdb shows in-frame clones only, minus some. V, J and clone size are those of that table, while D and trimming were read from the DNA. The table lists roughly 360,000 clones, 88% of them singletons.

Sequenced: PBMCs or T cells enriched from blood (not recorded which). V gene TRBV7-9 combines with J gene TRBJ2-3; TRBD2 agrees at 12 bases. The sequence came from a woman in her 30s with acute COVID-19. The CDR3 coding sequence is TGTGCCAGCAGCTTAGGACCTTCTAGCGGGGGGGCAACAGATACGCAGTATTTT. It is translated as CASSLGPSSGGATDTQYF.